A selection of T cell receptor beta chains follows, all from one sample in a study of response to subunit inactivated influenza vaccine. One entry per CDR3 protein, called by TCRdb with MiXCR from the RT-PCR reads. The sample comprises under 800,000 distinct CDR3 sequences, more than 11% of which are singletons, and around 7% rests with the top ten. This sample comprised PBMCs from blood, obtained 14 to 15 days before vaccination. The receptors originated from a man aged 45-60 years who received an inactivated influenza vaccine. Both conserved end residues are part of each CDR3. The D gene is left open where the match is weak. Clone size is given for some rows only: seen once, a few or many times, or a class if the clone is expanded.

v_call: TRBV5-1
d_call: TRBD1
j_call: TRBJ2-7
clone_size: -
cdr3_length: 15
cdr3_nt: TGCGCCAGCAGCTACCGGGACAGGGGGATTTACGAGCAGTACTTC
cdr3_aa: CASSYRDRGIYEQYF

v_call: TRBV14
d_call: -
j_call: TRBJ2-1
clone_size: few
cdr3_length: 14
cdr3_nt: TGTGCCAGCAGCCTGGGGTCGGCCCTCAATGAGCAGTTCTTC
cdr3_aa: CASSLGSALNEQFF

v_call: TRBV2
d_call: TRBD2
j_call: TRBJ2-3
clone_size: few
cdr3_length: 14
cdr3_nt: TGTGCCAGCAGGCGCGGGAGGGACCTACATACGCAGTATTTT
cdr3_aa: CASRRGRDLHTQYF

v_call: TRBV18
d_call: -
j_call: TRBJ1-5
clone_size: -
cdr3_length: 16
cdr3_nt: TGTGCCAGCTCACCAAGCGTCGTCGACAGCAATCAGCCCCAGCATTTT
cdr3_aa: CASSPSVVDSNQPQHF

v_call: TRBV12-3/TRBV12-4
d_call: -
j_call: TRBJ1-3
clone_size: -
cdr3_length: 15
cdr3_nt: TGTGCCAGCAGTTCGTGGGAAACGGTCGGAAACACCATATATTTT
cdr3_aa: CASSSWETVGNTIYF

v_call: TRBV5-1
d_call: TRBD1
j_call: TRBJ1-2
clone_size: -
cdr3_length: 14
cdr3_nt: TGCGCCAGCAGCTTATCGGACAGGCCCCCTGGCTACACCTTC
cdr3_aa: CASSLSDRPPGYTF

v_call: TRBV7-9
d_call: -
j_call: TRBJ1-6
clone_size: few
cdr3_length: 16
cdr3_nt: TGTGCCAGCAGTTCAGGGGCCGGTGGGACATTCAGGCCCCTCCACTTT
cdr3_aa: CASSSGAGGTFRPLHF

v_call: TRBV3-1
d_call: TRBD2
j_call: TRBJ2-2
clone_size: few
cdr3_length: 16
cdr3_nt: TGTGCCAGCAGTCGGACTAGCGGGGCGAACACCGGGGAGCTGTTTTTT
cdr3_aa: CASSRTSGANTGELFF

v_call: TRBV5-1
d_call: -
j_call: TRBJ2-1
clone_size: few
cdr3_length: 14
cdr3_nt: TGCGCCAGCAGCTTGTCCTGGACCTACAATGAGCAGTTCTTC
cdr3_aa: CASSLSWTYNEQFF

v_call: TRBV7-9
d_call: TRBD2
j_call: TRBJ2-3
clone_size: few
cdr3_length: 16
cdr3_nt: TGTGCCAGCAGCCGCTCTAGCGGGAGAGGCACAGATACGCAGTATTTT
cdr3_aa: CASSRSSGRGTDTQYF

v_call: TRBV20-1
d_call: -
j_call: TRBJ2-2
clone_size: -
cdr3_length: 13
cdr3_nt: TGCAGTGCCGGGACAATGAACACCGGGGAGCTGTTTTTT
cdr3_aa: CSAGTMNTGELFF

v_call: TRBV20-1
d_call: -
j_call: TRBJ1-1
clone_size: many
cdr3_length: 14
cdr3_nt: TGCAGTGCTAGCGGTCGGCTGATGAACACTGAAGCTTTCTTT
cdr3_aa: CSASGRLMNTEAFF

v_call: TRBV11-1
d_call: TRBD2
j_call: TRBJ2-7
clone_size: -
cdr3_length: 18
cdr3_nt: TGTGCCAGCAGCTTAGCGGATTACGGGACTAGCGGATCCTACGAGCAGTACTTC
cdr3_aa: CASSLADYGTSGSYEQYF

v_call: TRBV9
d_call: TRBD2
j_call: TRBJ2-1
clone_size: -
cdr3_length: 16
cdr3_nt: TGTGCCAGCAGCCCCCGGACTAGCGGGAGCCCCCATGAGCAGTTCTTC
cdr3_aa: CASSPRTSGSPHEQFF

v_call: TRBV5-1
d_call: -
j_call: TRBJ1-2
clone_size: -
cdr3_length: 13
cdr3_nt: TGCGCCAGCAGCTTGGCTGGCTTAAGCGGCTACACCTTC
cdr3_aa: CASSLAGLSGYTF

v_call: TRBV29-1
d_call: -
j_call: TRBJ1-5
clone_size: -
cdr3_length: 14
cdr3_nt: TGCAGCGTTGTAATAGGGGGAAGCAATCAGCCCCAGCATTTT
cdr3_aa: CSVVIGGSNQPQHF

v_call: TRBV15
d_call: -
j_call: TRBJ2-2
clone_size: -
cdr3_length: 16
cdr3_nt: TGTGCCACCAGCAGAAACAGGTTACTCGGCACCGGGGAGCTGTTTTTT
cdr3_aa: CATSRNRLLGTGELFF